A selection of T cell receptor beta chains follows, all from one sample in a study of beta chain features in type 1 diabetes. Sequencing was performed with immunoSEQ multiplex PCR; in TCRdb, only in-frame clones are kept and a portion is missing. The sample has around 250,000 clones; 24% are singletons. The source material was naive CD4+ T cells from blood. The receptors stem from a young woman with type 1 diabetes. Each CDR3 is given with its conserved first and last residue. Fields, in order: CDR3 protein, CDR3 DNA, D gene, J gene, clone size, V gene. A D gene is named only where the DNA matches it firmly. Some rows have no size entry. The others give once, few or many, or a class for an expanded clone.

CDR3: CASSPGLAGAGTGELFF
DNA: TGTGCCAGCAGCCCGGGACTAGCGGGAGCCGGGACCGGGGAGCTGTTTTTT
D: TRBD2
J: TRBJ2-2
size: .
V: TRBV9

CDR3: CAWRALINSYEQYF
DNA: TGTGCCTGGAGGGCCCTCATTAACTCCTACGAGCAGTACTTC
D: .
J: TRBJ2-7
size: .
V: TRBV30

CDR3: CSVYRGGGEGTQYF
DNA: TGCAGCGTTTACAGGGGCGGCGGTGAGGGAACGCAGTATTTT
D: TRBD1
J: TRBJ2-3
size: few
V: TRBV29-1

CDR3: CASRTGINQPQHF
DNA: TGTGCCAGCAGGACAGGGATCAATCAGCCCCAGCATTTT
D: TRBD1
J: TRBJ1-5
size: .
V: TRBV6-6

CDR3: CASFGYAETQYF
DNA: TGTGCCAGCTTTGGTTATGCGGAGACCCAGTACTTC
D: .
J: TRBJ2-5
size: .
V: TRBV6-6

CDR3: CASSLDPAGTQYF
DNA: TGTGCCAGCAGCTTAGACCCGGCGGGGACCCAGTACTTC
D: .
J: TRBJ2-5
size: .
V: TRBV7-6

CDR3: CASSQDPRSNYGYTF
DNA: TGCGCCAGCAGCCAAGATCCACGGTCCAACTATGGCTACACCTTC
D: .
J: TRBJ1-2
size: .
V: TRBV4-1

CDR3: CAWSVRGIGNTEAFF
DNA: TGTGCCTGGAGTGTACGAGGTATCGGGAACACTGAAGCTTTCTTT
D: .
J: TRBJ1-1
size: few
V: TRBV30

CDR3: CASSFLLAGGYEQYF
DNA: TGTGCCAGCAGTTTCCTCCTAGCGGGAGGCTACGAGCAGTACTTC
D: TRBD2
J: TRBJ2-7
size: few
V: TRBV28

CDR3: CASRGSGYNEQFF
DNA: TGTGCCAGCAGGGGTAGCGGATACAATGAGCAGTTCTTC
D: .
J: TRBJ2-1
size: .
V: TRBV27

CDR3: CASSQERDTQYF
DNA: TGCGCCAGCAGCCAAGAGAGAGATACGCAGTATTTT
D: .
J: TRBJ2-3
size: few
V: TRBV4-1

CDR3: CASSGDSASYNEQFF
DNA: TGCGCCAGCAGCGGGGATAGCGCCTCCTACAATGAGCAGTTCTTC
D: .
J: TRBJ2-1
size: .
V: TRBV5-1

CDR3: CSVVGVGDTEAFF
DNA: TGCAGCGTTGTTGGGGTCGGGGACACTGAAGCTTTCTTT
D: .
J: TRBJ1-1
size: few
V: TRBV29-1

CDR3: CASSPGQDNYGYTF
DNA: TGTGCCAGCTCACCCGGACAGGACAACTATGGCTACACCTTC
D: TRBD1
J: TRBJ1-2
size: .
V: TRBV18

CDR3: CASSSPTQVEAFF
DNA: TGTGCCAGCAGTTCGCCCACACAGGTTGAAGCTTTCTTT
D: .
J: TRBJ1-1
size: .
V: TRBV6-6

CDR3: CASSRVGTGAYEQYF
DNA: TGTGCCAGCAGCCGAGTTGGGACAGGGGCTTACGAGCAGTACTTC
D: TRBD1
J: TRBJ2-7
size: few
V: TRBV7-9

CDR3: CASSDTSSNQPQHF
DNA: TGTGCCAGCAGTGACACTTCAAGCAATCAGCCCCAGCATTTT
D: .
J: TRBJ1-5
size: .
V: TRBV25-1

CDR3: CASSQTTGTEAFF
DNA: TGTGCCAGCAGCCAAACGACAGGGACTGAAGCTTTCTTT
D: TRBD1
J: TRBJ1-1
size: .
V: TRBV7-9

CDR3: CASSPLAGVYEQYF
DNA: TGCGCCAGCAGTCCACTAGCGGGAGTCTACGAGCAGTACTTC
D: TRBD2
J: TRBJ2-7
size: few
V: TRBV23-1

CDR3: CATKLGADGYYNEQFF
DNA: TGTGCCACCAAATTAGGGGCGGATGGCTATTACAATGAGCAGTTCTTC
D: .
J: TRBJ2-1
size: few
V: TRBV7-9

CDR3: CASSYTSGYYEQYF
DNA: TGTGCCAGCAGTTACACTAGCGGGTACTACGAGCAGTACTTC
D: TRBD2
J: TRBJ2-7
size: .
V: TRBV6-5

CDR3: CASSVLDYGYTF
DNA: TGTGCCAGCAGTGTTCTAGACTATGGCTACACCTTC
D: .
J: TRBJ1-2
size: .
V: TRBV6-1

CDR3: CASSLTSGRGDTQYF
DNA: TGCGCCAGCAGCCTGACTAGCGGGAGAGGAGATACGCAGTATTTT
D: TRBD2
J: TRBJ2-3
size: .
V: TRBV5-1

CDR3: CASSLFSSYEQYF
DNA: TGTGCCAGCAGCTTATTCTCCTCCTACGAGCAGTACTTC
D: .
J: TRBJ2-7
size: few
V: TRBV11-3

CDR3: CASRAGPSTDTQYF
DNA: TGTGCCAGCAGAGCGGGGCCCAGCACAGATACGCAGTATTTT
D: TRBD2
J: TRBJ2-3
size: few
V: TRBV6-4

CDR3: CSVEGEYEQYF
DNA: TGCAGCGTGGAAGGGGAGTACGAGCAGTACTTC
D: .
J: TRBJ2-7
size: few
V: TRBV29-1

CDR3: CASSPISYNEQFF
DNA: TGTGCCAGCAGTCCAATCTCCTACAATGAGCAGTTCTTC
D: .
J: TRBJ2-1
size: .
V: TRBV2

CDR3: CAWGTSATDTQYF
DNA: TGTGCCTGGGGGACTAGCGCCACAGATACGCAGTATTTT
D: TRBD2
J: TRBJ2-3
size: .
V: TRBV30

CDR3: CSVEVPRSTEAFF
DNA: TGCAGCGTTGAAGTTCCGAGGTCGACTGAAGCTTTCTTT
D: .
J: TRBJ1-1
size: few
V: TRBV29-1

CDR3: CASSLEAGVGYNEQFF
DNA: TGCGCCAGCAGCTTGGAAGCGGGAGTGGGATACAATGAGCAGTTCTTC
D: TRBD2
J: TRBJ2-1
size: .
V: TRBV5-1

CDR3: CASSQQPSSGIDFF
DNA: TGCGCCAGCAGCCAGCAGCCTTCTAGCGGGATTGACTTCTTC
D: TRBD2
J: TRBJ2-1
size: few
V: TRBV4-1

CDR3: CASSPPAQGEEAFF
DNA: TGTGCCAGCTCACCACCGGCGCAGGGGGAAGAAGCTTTCTTT
D: TRBD1
J: TRBJ1-1
size: .
V: TRBV18

CDR3: CASSLEDRVTEAFF
DNA: TGTGCCAGCAGCCTAGAAGACAGGGTGACTGAAGCTTTCTTT
D: TRBD1
J: TRBJ1-1
size: few
V: TRBV7-9

CDR3: CASSLARQVEQYF
DNA: TGTGCCAGCAGCTTAGCGCGACAGGTAGAGCAGTACTTC
D: .
J: TRBJ2-7
size: few
V: TRBV7-9

CDR3: CASSAWTGYGYTF
DNA: TGTGCCAGCAGTGCCTGGACAGGCTATGGCTACACCTTC
D: TRBD1
J: TRBJ1-2
size: .
V: TRBV27

CDR3: CSVVGRGQETQYF
DNA: TGCAGCGTTGTGGGCAGGGGCCAAGAGACCCAGTACTTC
D: .
J: TRBJ2-5
size: .
V: TRBV29-1

CDR3: CASSQTGRAADTQYF
DNA: TGCGCCAGCAGCCAAACGGGCAGGGCGGCAGATACGCAGTATTTT
D: .
J: TRBJ2-3
size: few
V: TRBV4-1